This T cell receptor (beta chain) was recovered during a study of Graves' ophthalmopathy and Graves' hyperthyroidism. Study-level background: At initial diagnosis, peripheral blood was obtained, and this preceded any treatment. Regarding the study as a whole: Most expanded clonotypes from thyroid (those above 0.001 frequency) were also found in blood.

This clonotype was detected a few times. Its antigen is as yet unknown. A read error may account for a junction end that differs from germline. The CDR3 totals 15 residues. CDR1 and CDR2 from the germline V gene are SGHAT and FQDESV (reference sequence). The diagnosis was founded upon clinical symptoms, serum thyroxine, TRAb, thyroid ultrasound and orbital computed tomography. Transcripts of RNA were the source for amplifying TCR beta CDR3 regions. The authors performed first-round RT-PCR with HTBI primers and then a second-round multiplex PCR. TCRdb re-called the multiplex PCR reads with MiXCR, one entry per CDR3 protein. Among around 600,000 distinct CDR3 sequences listed, over 40% were seen once.

The chain recombines TRBV11-1 with TRBJ2-2, with TRBD2 identical over 7 bases. The receptor was isolated from an adult man with Graves' ophthalmopathy. The sample taken for sequencing was peripheral blood. The CDR3, as DNA: TGCGCCAGCAGCCGTACTAGCGTGAACACCGGGGAGCTGTTTTTT. It yields the protein CASSRTSVNTGELFF.